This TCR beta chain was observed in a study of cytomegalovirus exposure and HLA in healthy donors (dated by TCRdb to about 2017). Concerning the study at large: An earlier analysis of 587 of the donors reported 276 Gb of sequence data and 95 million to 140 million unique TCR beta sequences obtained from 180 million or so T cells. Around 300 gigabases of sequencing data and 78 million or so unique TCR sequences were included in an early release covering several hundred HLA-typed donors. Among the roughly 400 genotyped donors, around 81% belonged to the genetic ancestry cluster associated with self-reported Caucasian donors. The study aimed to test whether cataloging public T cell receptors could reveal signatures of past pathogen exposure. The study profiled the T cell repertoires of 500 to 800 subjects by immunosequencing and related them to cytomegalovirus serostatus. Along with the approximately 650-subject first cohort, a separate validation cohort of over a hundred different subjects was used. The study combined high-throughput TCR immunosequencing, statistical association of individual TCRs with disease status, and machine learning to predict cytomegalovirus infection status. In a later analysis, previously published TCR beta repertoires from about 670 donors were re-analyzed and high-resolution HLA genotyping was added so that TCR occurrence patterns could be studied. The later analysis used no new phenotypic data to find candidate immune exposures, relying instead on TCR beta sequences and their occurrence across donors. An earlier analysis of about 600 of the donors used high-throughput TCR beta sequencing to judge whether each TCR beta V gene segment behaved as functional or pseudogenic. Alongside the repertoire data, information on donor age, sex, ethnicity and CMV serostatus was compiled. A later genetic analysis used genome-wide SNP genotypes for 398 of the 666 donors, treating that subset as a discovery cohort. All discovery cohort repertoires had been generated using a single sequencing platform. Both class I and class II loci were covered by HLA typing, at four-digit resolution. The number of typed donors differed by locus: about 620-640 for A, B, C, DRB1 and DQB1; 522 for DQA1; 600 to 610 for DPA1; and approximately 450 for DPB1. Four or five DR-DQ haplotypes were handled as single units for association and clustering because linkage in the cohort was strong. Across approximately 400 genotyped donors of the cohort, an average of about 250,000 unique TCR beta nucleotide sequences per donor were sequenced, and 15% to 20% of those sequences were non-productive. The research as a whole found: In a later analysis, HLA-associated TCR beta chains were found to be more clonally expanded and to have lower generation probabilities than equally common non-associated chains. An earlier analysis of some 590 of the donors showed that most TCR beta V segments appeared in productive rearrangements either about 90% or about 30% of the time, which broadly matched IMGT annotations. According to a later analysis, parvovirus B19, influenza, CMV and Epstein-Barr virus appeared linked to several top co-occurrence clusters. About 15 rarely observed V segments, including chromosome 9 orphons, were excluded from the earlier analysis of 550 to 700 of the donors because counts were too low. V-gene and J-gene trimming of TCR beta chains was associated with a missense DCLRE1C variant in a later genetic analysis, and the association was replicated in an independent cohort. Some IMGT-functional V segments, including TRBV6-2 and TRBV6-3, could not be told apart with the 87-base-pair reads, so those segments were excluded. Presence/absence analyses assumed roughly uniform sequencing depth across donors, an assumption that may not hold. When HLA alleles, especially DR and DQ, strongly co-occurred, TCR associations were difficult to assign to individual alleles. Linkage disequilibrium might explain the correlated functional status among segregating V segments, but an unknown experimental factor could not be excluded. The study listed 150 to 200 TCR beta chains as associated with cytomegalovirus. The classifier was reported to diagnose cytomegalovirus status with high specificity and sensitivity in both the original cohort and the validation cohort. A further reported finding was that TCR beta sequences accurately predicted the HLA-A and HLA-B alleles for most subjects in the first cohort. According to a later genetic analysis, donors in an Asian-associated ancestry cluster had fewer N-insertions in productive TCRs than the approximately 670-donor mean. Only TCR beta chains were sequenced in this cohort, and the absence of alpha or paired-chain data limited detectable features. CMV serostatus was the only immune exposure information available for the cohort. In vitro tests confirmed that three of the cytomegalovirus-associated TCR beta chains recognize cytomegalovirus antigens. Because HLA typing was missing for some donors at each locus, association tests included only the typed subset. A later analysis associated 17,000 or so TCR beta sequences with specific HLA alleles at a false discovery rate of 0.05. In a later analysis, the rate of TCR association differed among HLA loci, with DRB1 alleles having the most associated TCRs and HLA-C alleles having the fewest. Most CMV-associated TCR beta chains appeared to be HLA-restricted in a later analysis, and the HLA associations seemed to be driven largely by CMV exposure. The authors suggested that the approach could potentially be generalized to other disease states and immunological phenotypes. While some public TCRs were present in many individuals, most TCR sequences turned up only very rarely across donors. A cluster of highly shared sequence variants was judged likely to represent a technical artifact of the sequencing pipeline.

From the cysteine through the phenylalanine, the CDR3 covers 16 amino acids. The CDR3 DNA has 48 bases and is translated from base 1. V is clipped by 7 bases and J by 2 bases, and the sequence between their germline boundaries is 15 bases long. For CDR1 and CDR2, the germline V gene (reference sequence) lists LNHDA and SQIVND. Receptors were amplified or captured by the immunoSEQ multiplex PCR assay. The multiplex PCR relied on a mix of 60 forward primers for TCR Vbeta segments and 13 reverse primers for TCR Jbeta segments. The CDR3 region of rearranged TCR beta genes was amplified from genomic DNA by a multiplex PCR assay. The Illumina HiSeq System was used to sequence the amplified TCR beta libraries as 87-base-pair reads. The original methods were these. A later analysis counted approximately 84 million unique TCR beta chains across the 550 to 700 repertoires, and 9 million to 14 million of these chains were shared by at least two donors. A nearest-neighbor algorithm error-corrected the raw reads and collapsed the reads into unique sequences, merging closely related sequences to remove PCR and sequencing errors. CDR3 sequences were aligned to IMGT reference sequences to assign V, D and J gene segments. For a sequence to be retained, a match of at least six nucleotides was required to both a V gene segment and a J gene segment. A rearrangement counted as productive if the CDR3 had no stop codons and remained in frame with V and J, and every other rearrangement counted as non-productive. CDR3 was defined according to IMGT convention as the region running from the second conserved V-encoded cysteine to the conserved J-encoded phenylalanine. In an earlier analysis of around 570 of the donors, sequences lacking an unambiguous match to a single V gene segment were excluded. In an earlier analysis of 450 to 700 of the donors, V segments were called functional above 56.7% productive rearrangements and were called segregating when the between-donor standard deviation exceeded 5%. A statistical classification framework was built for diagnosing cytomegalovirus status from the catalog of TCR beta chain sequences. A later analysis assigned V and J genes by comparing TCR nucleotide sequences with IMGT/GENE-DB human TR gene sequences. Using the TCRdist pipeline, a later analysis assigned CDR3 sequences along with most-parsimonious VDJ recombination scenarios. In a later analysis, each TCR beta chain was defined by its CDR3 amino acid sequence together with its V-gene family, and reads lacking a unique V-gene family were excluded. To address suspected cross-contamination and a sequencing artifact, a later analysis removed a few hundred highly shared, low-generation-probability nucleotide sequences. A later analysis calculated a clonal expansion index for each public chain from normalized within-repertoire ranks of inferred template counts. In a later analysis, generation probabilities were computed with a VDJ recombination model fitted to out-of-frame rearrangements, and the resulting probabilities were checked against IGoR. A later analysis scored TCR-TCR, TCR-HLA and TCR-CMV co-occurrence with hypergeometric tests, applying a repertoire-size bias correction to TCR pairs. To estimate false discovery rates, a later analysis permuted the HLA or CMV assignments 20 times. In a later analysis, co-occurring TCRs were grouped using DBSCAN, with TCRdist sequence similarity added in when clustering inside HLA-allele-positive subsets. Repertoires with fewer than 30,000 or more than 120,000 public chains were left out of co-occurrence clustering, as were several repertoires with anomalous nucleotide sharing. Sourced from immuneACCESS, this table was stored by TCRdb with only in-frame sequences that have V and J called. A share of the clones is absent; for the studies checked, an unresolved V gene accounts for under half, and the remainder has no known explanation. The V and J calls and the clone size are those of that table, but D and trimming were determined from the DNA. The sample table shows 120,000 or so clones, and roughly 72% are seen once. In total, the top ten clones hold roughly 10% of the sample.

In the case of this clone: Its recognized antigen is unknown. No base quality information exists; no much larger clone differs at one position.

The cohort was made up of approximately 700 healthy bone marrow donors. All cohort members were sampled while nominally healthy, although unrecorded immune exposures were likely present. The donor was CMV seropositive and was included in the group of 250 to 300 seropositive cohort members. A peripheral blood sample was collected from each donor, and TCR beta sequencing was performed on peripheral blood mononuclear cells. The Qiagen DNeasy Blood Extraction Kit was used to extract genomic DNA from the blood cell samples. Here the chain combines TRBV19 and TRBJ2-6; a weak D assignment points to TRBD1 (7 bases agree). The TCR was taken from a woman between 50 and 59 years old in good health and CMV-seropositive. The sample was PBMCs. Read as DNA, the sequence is TGTGCCAGTACTCCCAGGGGGGCGGCTGGGGCCAACGTCCTGACTTTC. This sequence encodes CASTPRGAAGANVLTF.